Each of the 26 T cell receptor beta chains below was sequenced from the same sample in a study of cytomegalovirus exposure and HLA in healthy donors. Use of 60 Vbeta and 13 Jbeta primers characterized the PCR. The assay was immunoSEQ multiplex PCR, and TCRdb's table has in-frame clones only and misses some. The sample has over 150,000 clones, roughly 77% seen once. The sequencing input was PBMCs. These receptors were collected from a woman under 30 in good health and CMV-seronegative.

The chain couples TRBV9 to TRBJ2-5; weak D call: TRBD1 (6 bases). The end of the DNA aligns better with TRBJ2-7, so the J call may be wrong. CDR1 is SGDLS and CDR2 is YYNGEE in the germline V gene. This CDR3 has 14 amino acids. This CDR3 is CASSVEDRPYEQYF. In nucleotides, the CDR3 is TGTGCCAGCAGCGTAGAGGACAGACCCTACGAGCAGTACTTC.

This rearrangement joins TRBV27 to TRBJ2-1; perhaps TRBD2 as D (6 bases). The CDR3 is 17 residues long. V was pared by 0 bases and J by 3 bases, with 15 bases between. CDR1 MNHEY and CDR2 SMNVEV come from the germline V gene (reference sequence). CDR3 nucleotides: TGTGCCAGCAGTTTATCGCCTAGCGCACGCCGCTACAATGAGCAGTTCTTC. It codes for CASSLSPSARRYNEQFF.

The rearrangement links TRBV30 to TRBJ2-7; a weak D match, TRBD1 (6 bases). V lost 2 bases to trimming and J lost 9 bases, with 14 bases between them. Looked up from germline, CDR1 is GTSNPN and CDR2 is SVGIG (reference sequence). The CDR3 is 12 amino acids. The chain's CDR3 is CAWSSGGVGQYF. The CDR3 DNA follows: TGTGCCTGGAGTTCTGGGGGCGTGGGGCAGTACTTC.

The V gene is TRBV6-1, the J gene TRBJ2-7; the match to TRBD1 covers 8 bases. Germline trimming cut 5 bases from V and 3 bases from J; bases unmatched to any gene: 3. CDR3 length equals 13 residues. Germline values: CDR1 MNHNS, CDR2 SASEGT. This CDR3 is CASSRTGIYEQYF. CDR3 sequence (DNA): TGTGCCAGCAGTCGGACAGGGATCTACGAGCAGTACTTC.

The chain uses TRBV2 and TRBJ1-4; TRBD1 matches 7 bases. Germline V gene data show CDR1 as SNHLY and CDR2 as FYNNEI. V was pared by 5 bases and J by 8 bases, with 8 bases of the junction left unmatched. This CDR3 contains 14 residues. The CDR3 DNA is TGTGCCAGCAGTAAGACAGGGATTCGAGAAAAACTGTTTTTT. The encoded protein is CASSKTGIREKLFF.

The V and J genes are TRBV7-9 and TRBJ1-5; tentatively, D is TRBD1 (6 bases). Deletions cut 5 bases from V and 3 bases from J, with 8 bases between. The CDR3 is made up of 13 amino acids. Germline V gene lookup returns CDR1 SEHNR and CDR2 FQNEAQ (reference sequence). The CDR3 DNA follows: TGTGCCAGCAGCGGACAGCCCAATCAGCCCCAGCATTTT. It yields the protein CASSGQPNQPQHF.

The CDR3 bases are TGCGCCAGCAGCTTGGCTCCCCCCCTAGCCGAGAGGACCCAGTACTTC. Its protein product is CASSLAPPLAERTQYF. The J gene is TRBJ2-5, the V gene TRBV5-1, with a possible D match to TRBD2 (5 bases). Trimming shortened V by 0 bases and J by 7 bases, and 19 bases separated the two germline ends. The CDR3 spans 16 residues. Looked up from germline, CDR1 is SGHRS and CDR2 is YFSETQ.

The chain employs TRBV27 and TRBJ1-4, with D maybe TRBD1 (5 bases). The V end was cut by 4 bases, the J end by 5 bases, with 14 bases between. The germline gives CDR1 MNHEY, CDR2 SMNVEV (reference sequence). The CDR3 contains 15 residues. The CDR3 loop reads CASSSDSLLNEKLFF. CDR3 coding DNA: TGTGCCAGCAGTTCAGACAGCCTCCTCAATGAAAAACTGTTTTTT.

The chain combines TRBV5-1 with TRBJ1-2, with 9 bases fitting TRBD1. CDR3 length: 14 residues. Germline CDR1 is SGHRS and CDR2 is YFSETQ. With 3 bases clipped from V and 7 bases from J, the junction kept 7 bases outside the gene matches. The CDR3, as DNA: TGCGCCAGCAGCTCTACAGGGGGCGAGGGTGGCTACACCTTC. It encodes CASSSTGGEGGYTF.

The CDR3 region has the DNA TGTGCCAGCAGTCCCGCATCCGGGACAGCATACTACAATGAGCAGTTCTTC. It specifies CASSPASGTAYYNEQFF. The chain employs TRBV28 and TRBJ2-1, with TRBD1 identical over 7 bases. Germline CDR1 and CDR2: MDHEN and SYDVKM. V gave up 5 bases and J gave up 3 bases; unmatched junction bases: 13. The length of the CDR3 is 17 residues.

The gene calls are TRBV2 and TRBJ1-1, with D perhaps TRBD1 (6 bases). Germline values: CDR1 SNHLY, CDR2 FYNNEI. The CDR3 sequence is 14 residues long. V was clipped by 5 bases and J by 1 base, with 11 bases between them. CDR3 DNA sequence: TGTGCCAGCAGTTCTCAGGGGAGGAACACTGAAGCTTTCTTT. Protein: CASSSQGRNTEAFF.

The chain employs TRBV15 and TRBJ1-4, with 11 bases lining up with TRBD1. This CDR3 has 16 amino acids. J was trimmed by 7 bases and V by 3 bases; bases with no gene match: 7. Germline CDR1 LNHNV, CDR2 YYDKDF (reference sequence). CDR3 nucleotides: TGTGCCACCAGCAGCCTGGTCGGGACAGGGGGTGAAAAACTGTTTTTT. Translated: CATSSLVGTGGEKLFF.

CDR3 coding DNA: TGTGCCAGCAGTTCCCAGGGTTTGGAAGCTTTCTTT. This codes for CASSSQGLEAFF. The V gene is TRBV6-6, the J gene TRBJ1-1; weak D call: TRBD1 (5 bases). Per germline, CDR1 MNHNY and CDR2 SVGAGI (reference sequence). Trimming pared 4 bases from V and 8 bases from J, leaving 11 bases between. The CDR3 spans 12 residues.

This clone was seen more than once but under ten times. The rearrangement joins TRBV7-9 to TRBJ1-2; TRBD1 might be the D (6 bases). This CDR3 is 14 amino acids long. Germline V gene sequence: CDR1 SEHNR, CDR2 FQNEAQ (reference sequence). V dropped 3 bases and J dropped 7 bases, with 15 bases sitting between them. CDR3 in DNA: TGTGCCAGCAGCTTGGGCCAGGGGTTTCGTGGCTACACCTTC. It is translated as CASSLGQGFRGYTF.

This rearrangement joins TRBV2 to TRBJ1-5, with 7 bases fitting TRBD1. J gave up 0 bases and V 6 bases, and 8 bases lay outside the gene matches. CDR3 size: 16 residues. Germline-derived CDR1 and CDR2 are SNHLY and FYNNEI. The chain's CDR3 is CASSVGQEYSNQPQHF. In DNA form, the CDR3 reads TGTGCCAGCAGCGTAGGACAGGAGTATAGCAATCAGCCCCAGCATTTT.

The chain couples TRBV27 to TRBJ1-6; TRBD1 might be the D (5 bases). CDR1 MNHEY and CDR2 SMNVEV come from the germline V gene (reference sequence). This CDR3 contains 16 residues. V was shortened by 4 bases and J by 7 bases, with 17 bases between the two germline ends. CDR3 nucleotides: TGTGCCAGCAGTTACGCCTTGGGGCTACGGAATTCACCCCTCCACTTT. It codes for CASSYALGLRNSPLHF.

The chain has TRBV5-4 and TRBJ1-2, with D hard to call. This CDR3 comprises 13 residues. V was cut by 0 bases and J by 1 base, with 4 bases left in between. CDR1 and CDR2 from the germline V gene are SGHNT and YYREEE (reference sequence). CDR3 sequence (DNA): TGTGCCAGCAGCTTGGACTATAACTATGGCTACACCTTC. Translation: CASSLDYNYGYTF.

V usage is TRBV6-1 and J usage is TRBJ1-5; D is uncertain. Looked up from germline, CDR1 is MNHNS and CDR2 is SASEGT. Trimming pared 3 bases from V and 4 bases from J, leaving 7 bases between. The CDR3 covers 13 residues. The chain's CDR3 is CASSDIRNQPQHF. CDR3 sequence (DNA): TGTGCCAGCAGTGATATCAGGAATCAGCCCCAGCATTTT.

The chain couples TRBV18 to TRBJ2-3; 9 nucleotides agree with TRBD1. Trimming took 4 bases from V and 0 from J; bases not matched to a gene: 8. The CDR3 loop spans 17 amino acids. Per the germline V gene, CDR1 is KGHSH and CDR2 is LQKENI. CDR3 nucleotides: TGTGCCAGCTCACAAACGGACAGGGGATCTAGCACAGATACGCAGTATTTT. Translating gives CASSQTDRGSSTDTQYF.

This clone was picked up one time. A junction boundary mismatches the germline segment, possibly from a read error. The chain uses TRBV2 and TRBJ2-1; 9 positions match TRBD2. The CDR3 consists of 13 residues. CDR1 and CDR2 (germline): SNHLY, FYNNEI. DNA of the CDR3: TGTGCCAGCAGATCCCAAGCGGGAGGTGAGGAGTTCTTC. Translation gives CASRSQAGGEEFF.

The chain recombines TRBV7-3 with TRBJ2-6; 7 nucleotides agree with TRBD1. The CDR3 is 16 residues long. V lost 8 bases to trimming and J lost 0 bases; unmatched junction nucleotides: 7. Germline-derived CDR1 and CDR2 are SGHTA and FQGTGA. CDR3 coding DNA: TGTGCCAGCGACGCGGACAGGAGCTCTGGGGCCAACGTCCTGACTTTC. It translates to CASDADRSSGANVLTF.

The chain combines TRBV7-8 with TRBJ2-1, with 9 bases identical to TRBD2. CDR3 size: 16 residues. With 5 bases clipped from V and 2 bases from J, the junction kept 7 bases outside the gene matches. CDR1 is SGHVS, CDR2 FQNEAQ, per germline. The CDR3 sequence is CASSLRLAETYNEQFF. The CDR3 nucleotides are TGTGCCAGCAGCCTTCGACTAGCGGAAACCTACAATGAGCAGTTCTTC. Complete variable domain (other parts from reference TRBV7-8 and TRBJ2-1): GAGVSQSPRYKVAKRGQDVALRCDPISGHVSLFWYQQALGQGPEFLTYFQNEAQLDKSGLPSDRFFAERPEGSVSTLKIQRTQQEDSAVYLCASSLRLAETYNEQFFGPGTRLTVL.

The chain links TRBV9 to TRBJ1-1, with 7 positions matching TRBD1. From germline, CDR1 is SGDLS and CDR2 YYNGEE. Trimming removed 3 bases from V and 4 bases from J; junction bases left unmatched: 6. The CDR3 sequence is 14 residues long. The CDR3 DNA follows: TGTGCCAGCAGCGCCAGACAGGGCCTCACTGAAGCTTTCTTT. Amino acids: CASSARQGLTEAFF.

V and J are TRBV6-6 and TRBJ2-1; tentatively, D is TRBD2 (5 bases). Looked up from germline, CDR1 is MNHNY and CDR2 is SVGAGI (reference sequence). Trimming took 2 bases from V and 11 from J, leaving 22 bases between them. This CDR3 comprises 16 residues. The CDR3 DNA sequence: TGTGCCAGCAGTTACGGTTCCGGGATAGAGAGATCTCAGCAGTTCTTC. Its translation: CASSYGSGIERSQQFF.

This sequence joins TRBV5-4 and TRBJ2-1; weak D call: TRBD1 (5 bases). V dropped 0 bases and J dropped 0 bases, with 10 bases sitting between them. Germline V lookup: CDR1 SGHNT, CDR2 YYREEE (reference sequence). The CDR3 totals 16 residues. The CDR3 nucleotides read TGTGCCAGCAGCTTGGGGGGCGACGGCTCCTACAATGAGCAGTTCTTC. Its translation: CASSLGGDGSYNEQFF.

This clone was found a few times. The chain links TRBV7-3 to TRBJ2-1; D possibly corresponds to TRBD2 (6 bases). CDR1 and CDR2 from the germline V gene are SGHTA and FQGTGA. V lost 2 bases and J 5 bases, leaving 10 bases between the germline ends. CDR3 length equals 14 residues. CDR3 region: CASSLYSGNNEQFF. CDR3 DNA: TGTGCCAGCAGCTTATATAGCGGAAACAATGAGCAGTTCTTC.